This section outlines one TCR beta chain sequence together with its context. Its antigen is undetermined. The J segment lost 5 bases and the V segment lost 3 bases, leaving 7 bases of the junction unmatched. This CDR3 comprises 13 residues. Germline CDR1 is DFQATT and CDR2 is SNEGSKA (reference sequence). In the original analysis: Each library had roughly 2 to 4 million CDR3 reads and about 90,000 to nearly 500,000 clonotypes. TCRdb ran MiXCR on the 5' RACE reads and lists one entry per CDR3 protein. These V and J calls are TCRdb output, not the study's own analysis. The sample shows 300,000 to 400,000 distinct CDR3 sequences, 28% of them seen only once. The sample originates from a study of identical twins' blood T cells. Study-wide results and caveats: Shared CDR3 clonotype counts between two donors mainly tracked the product of their cloneset sizes, twins included. Even for out-of-frame TCRbeta, twins reportedly shared V gene usage much more than unrelated donors.

The sequenced sample consisted of PBMCs. This sequence joins TRBV20-1 and TRBJ2-7; TRBD1 aligns across 7 bases. This TCR was recovered from a woman aged 18-55 years in good health. The CDR3: CSASRQGVNEQYF. The CDR3 region has the DNA TGCAGTGCTAGTAGGCAGGGGGTCAACGAGCAGTACTTC.